The 27 T cell receptor beta chains below were found in one sample sequenced in a study of T cell changes during pregnancy in multiple sclerosis. Using immunoSEQ multiplex PCR, the repertoire was profiled, and TCRdb retains in-frame clones only, with some absent. The sample includes more than 25,000 clones, approximately 90% of them seen just once. The sample in question was CD8+ T cells from peripheral blood mononuclear cells, obtained in the third trimester of pregnancy. Receptors were obtained from a female donor with multiple sclerosis, enrolled in a pregnancy study.

The genes are TRBV27 and TRBJ2-2; D uncertain. CDR3 length equals 12 residues. The germline gives CDR1 MNHEY, CDR2 SMNVEV (reference sequence). Trimming pared 4 bases from V and 2 bases from J, leaving 2 bases between. As DNA, the CDR3 is TGTGCCAGCAGTTCTAACACCGGGGAGCTGTTTTTT. Residues: CASSSNTGELFF.

The rearrangement joins TRBV28 to TRBJ2-7; 12 bases fit TRBD2. After removal of 5 bases from V and 2 bases from J, the junction contained 7 bases not matched to a gene. Germline CDR1 MDHEN, CDR2 SYDVKM. The CDR3 sequence is 16 residues long. The CDR3 loop reads CASSVTPSGRAYEQYF. CDR3 bases: TGTGCCAGCAGTGTAACCCCTAGCGGGAGGGCCTACGAGCAGTACTTC.

This CDR3 is CASRDSGGPYNEQFF. The CDR3 DNA sequence: TGTGCCAGCAGAGATAGCGGGGGCCCCTACAATGAGCAGTTCTTC. The chain recombines TRBV7-9 with TRBJ2-1, with 9 bases aligning to TRBD2. This CDR3 has 15 residues. V lost 6 bases, J lost 2 bases, and 5 bases stayed unmatched. The V gene's germline CDR1 is SEHNR and CDR2 FQNEAQ (reference sequence).

The chain employs TRBV29-1 and TRBJ2-1; D remains ambiguous. This CDR3 has 12 amino acids. The germline CDR1 and CDR2 sequences are SQVTM and ANQGSEA. V gave up 5 bases and J gave up 6 bases, with 11 bases separating them. As DNA, the CDR3 is TGCAGCGTTTTCGACACGTCCAATGAGCAGTTCTTC. Amino acids: CSVFDTSNEQFF.

The rearrangement uses TRBV2 and TRBJ1-1; no clear D gene. Germline V CDR1 and CDR2: SNHLY, FYNNEI. V lost 5 bases to trimming and J lost 2 bases, with 12 bases between them. The CDR3 covers 14 residues. This CDR3 is CASSTKSGNTEAFF. The CDR3 DNA reads as TGTGCCAGCAGTACAAAATCGGGAAACACTGAAGCTTTCTTT.

The J gene is TRBJ2-7, the V gene TRBV5-4; D gene ambiguous. Deletions cut 0 bases from V and 2 bases from J, with 9 bases between. Germline V gene data show CDR1 as SGHNT and CDR2 as YYREEE (reference sequence). This CDR3 region has 14 residues. The CDR3 nucleotides read TGTGCCAGCAGCTTGGAAAGACTTACCTACGAGCAGTACTTC. Translating gives CASSLERLTYEQYF.

The chain combines TRBV27 with TRBJ2-2; unclear D gene. The length of the CDR3 is 13 residues. Trimming removed 6 bases from V and 3 bases from J, with 8 bases in between. Per germline, CDR1 MNHEY and CDR2 SMNVEV (reference sequence). The CDR3 DNA follows: TGTGCCAGCAGCTTGGGCTACACCGGGGAGCTGTTTTTT. This gives the protein CASSLGYTGELFF.

This sequence joins TRBV9 and TRBJ2-1; TRBD2 matches at 9 bases. Germline trimming cut 3 bases from V and 8 bases from J; bases unmatched to any gene: 9. Germline V gene data show CDR1 as SGDLS and CDR2 as YYNGEE. CDR3 size: 15 residues. CDR3 loop: CASSEAGVAGDEQFF. CDR3 DNA: TGTGCCAGCAGCGAGGCGGGGGTAGCGGGAGATGAGCAGTTCTTC.

V and J are TRBV4-1 and TRBJ2-7, with TRBD2 matching 13 bases. The germline gives CDR1 MGHRA, CDR2 YSYEKL. The ends lost 5 bases at V and 5 bases at J; junction bases unmatched: 9. The CDR3 is 16 amino acids. The CDR3 DNA reads TGCGCCAGCAGCTTACGGACTAGCGGGAGTGCGGACGAGCAGTACTTC. Amino acid sequence: CASSLRTSGSADEQYF.

The rearrangement uses TRBV9 and TRBJ1-6; D possibly corresponds to TRBD1 (6 bases). V was shortened by 3 bases and J by 3 bases, with 10 bases between the two germline ends. From germline, CDR1 is SGDLS and CDR2 YYNGEE. The CDR3 extends over 15 amino acids. The CDR3 nucleotides are TGTGCCAGCAGCGATGGACAGAGCTATAATTCACCCCTCCACTTT. Translated, it gives CASSDGQSYNSPLHF.

The V and J genes are TRBV4-1 and TRBJ2-1; 8 positions agree with TRBD2. The CDR3 covers 12 residues. The trim removed 0 bases at V and 12 bases at J, leaving 1 base unmatched. Germline values: CDR1 MGHRA, CDR2 YSYEKL. For the CDR3, the DNA is TGCGCCAGCAGCCAAGACGGGAGGGGGCAGTTCTTC. It specifies CASSQDGRGQFF.

The rearrangement links TRBV6-1 to TRBJ1-2; TRBD1 matches at 12 bases. CDR1 and CDR2 (germline): MNHNS, SASEGT. The length of the CDR3 is 15 residues. V was clipped by 7 bases and J by 8 bases; unmatched bases: 11. DNA for the CDR3: TGTGCCAGCACCGACGGGGGACAGGGGGCACGAGGCTACACCTTC. Protein sequence: CASTDGGQGARGYTF.

The chain employs TRBV6-5 and TRBJ2-7; 9 bases line up with TRBD1. J was trimmed by 3 bases and V by 6 bases; bases with no gene match: 6. Germline assignment: CDR1 MNHEY and CDR2 SVGAGI. The CDR3 loop spans 14 amino acids. The CDR3 protein is CASSTGTGHYEQYF. CDR3 DNA sequence: TGTGCCAGCAGCACCGGGACAGGGCACTACGAGCAGTACTTC.

This clone was counted once. The J gene is TRBJ1-4, the V gene TRBV7-6; no firm D call. Germline loops: CDR1 SGHVS, CDR2 FNYEAQ. CDR3 length: 15 residues. The germline V and J ends were trimmed by 5 bases and 7 bases, with 17 bases remaining between them. The CDR3 DNA follows: TGTGCCAGCAGCCCTGTGAGTCTATTGAGTGAAAAACTGTTTTTT. Amino acid sequence: CASSPVSLLSEKLFF. Based on the CDR3 plus reference TRBV7-6 and TRBJ1-4, the full variable domain is GAGVSQSPRYKVTKRGQDVALRCDPISGHVSLYWYRQALGQGPEFLTYFNYEAQQDKSGLPNDRFSAERPEGSISTLTIQRTEQRDSAMYRCASSPVSLLSEKLFFGSGTQLSVL.

This clone appeared a single time. At one of its ends the junction is not consistent with the germline gene, which may arise from a read error. The V call is TRBV6-4, the J call TRBJ2-6; D is undetermined. The germline V gene encodes CDR1 MRHNA and CDR2 SNTAGT. The length of the CDR3 is 16 residues. CDR3 DNA sequence: TGTGTCAGCAGTGACGGCAGTTCCTCTGGGGCCAACGTCCTGACTTTC. It translates to CVSSDGSSSGANVLTF.

The V call is TRBV4-1, the J call TRBJ1-4; a possible D gene is TRBD1 (6 bases). Deletions cut 2 bases from V and 7 bases from J, with 11 bases between. The CDR3 is made up of 14 amino acids. In germline, CDR1 is MGHRA, CDR2 YSYEKL. CDR3 region: CASSQKQGGEKLFF. CDR3 nucleotide sequence: TGCGCCAGCAGCCAAAAACAGGGCGGTGAAAAACTGTTTTTT.

The chain has TRBV4-1 and TRBJ1-5, with D maybe TRBD1 (6 bases). Germline assignment: CDR1 MGHRA and CDR2 YSYEKL. CDR3 size: 14 residues. Trimming took off 6 bases at V and 8 bases at J, with 17 bases between the two ends. As DNA, the CDR3 is TGCGCCAGCAGTCTCGGGACAAGTAGTAAGCCCCAGCATTTT. Protein product: CASSLGTSSKPQHF.

This clone appeared once. V is TRBV7-6 and J is TRBJ2-5; D unresolved. The V end was cut by 1 base, the J end by 4 bases, with 7 bases between. The CDR3 runs to 13 residues. Germline V CDR1 and CDR2: SGHVS, FNYEAQ. The CDR3 region has the DNA TGTGCCAGCAGCTTAGTCTGGCTAGAGACCCAGTACTTC. Amino acid sequence: CASSLVWLETQYF.

This rearrangement joins TRBV6-6 to TRBJ2-5; D possibly corresponds to TRBD2 (5 bases). This CDR3 is 13 amino acids long. Per germline, CDR1 MNHNY and CDR2 SVGAGI (reference sequence). The V end lost 7 bases, the J end lost 1 base, and 10 bases lay between the germline ends. The CDR3 region has the DNA TGTGCCAGCAACGGGATCTTCCAAGAGACCCAGTACTTC. Translating gives CASNGIFQETQYF.

The chain combines TRBV11-2 with TRBJ2-1, with D possibly TRBD2 on 5 matching bases. This CDR3 is 15 amino acids long. Trimming removed 1 base at V and 6 bases at J, with 13 bases between. Germline CDR1 reads SGHAT; CDR2 reads FQNNGV. For the CDR3, the DNA is TGTGCCAGCAGCTTAGCCCCCGGGATGGGCAATGAGCAGTTCTTC. Translating it yields CASSLAPGMGNEQFF. Based on the CDR3 plus reference TRBV11-2 and TRBJ2-1, the full variable domain is EAGVAQSPRYKIIEKRQSVAFWCNPISGHATLYWYQQILGQGPKLLIQFQNNGVVDDSQLPKDRFSAERLKGVDSTLKIQPAKLEDSAVYLCASSLAPGMGNEQFFGPGTRLTVL.

This clone was seen just once. The chain joins TRBV5-6 to TRBJ2-1; possible D gene TRBD1, 6 bases. V lost 6 bases, J lost 7 bases, and 11 bases lay in between. CDR1 and CDR2 (germline): SGHDT, YYEEEE. The CDR3 has 12 amino acids. DNA for the CDR3: TGTGCCAGCAACGACGACAGGAATGAGCAGTTCTTC. Translated: CASNDDRNEQFF.

The gene calls are TRBV28 and TRBJ1-3; D gene uncertain. The CDR3 runs 14 residues. CDR1 MDHEN and CDR2 SYDVKM come from the germline V gene. V lost 8 bases to trimming and J lost 2 bases, with 13 bases between them. The CDR3 is CASGYTTPGNTIYF. CDR3 DNA sequence: TGTGCCAGCGGATACACTACCCCTGGAAACACCATATATTTT.

This rearrangement joins TRBV20-1 to TRBJ2-1; D is unresolved. Germline CDR1 DFQATT, CDR2 SNEGSKA (reference sequence). V was shortened by 6 bases and J by 10 bases, with 4 bases between the two germline ends. CDR3 length: 8 amino acids. CDR3 protein: CSAGEQFF. The CDR3 DNA is TGCAGTGCCGGGGAGCAGTTCTTC.

The chain joins TRBV11-2 to TRBJ2-2, with D perhaps matching TRBD1 (5 bases). This CDR3 region has 15 residues. The germline V gene has CDR1 SGHAT and CDR2 FQNNGV. Trimming took off 1 base at V and 7 bases at J, with 13 bases between the two ends. This chain's CDR3 is CASSLGLRGGGELFF. The DNA for the CDR3 is TGTGCCAGCAGCTTAGGATTAAGGGGTGGCGGGGAGCTGTTTTTT.

The CDR3 loop is CAWSVPETSGTDTQYF. The DNA for the CDR3 is TGTGCCTGGAGTGTCCCGGAGACTAGCGGCACAGATACGCAGTATTTT. This chain connects TRBV30 to TRBJ2-3; 8 bases agree with TRBD2. The J segment lost 1 base and the V segment lost 0 bases, leaving 6 bases of the junction unmatched. Germline assignment: CDR1 GTSNPN and CDR2 SVGIG (reference sequence). This CDR3 is 16 amino acids long.

The CDR3 sequence is CASSLDRQGDTEAFF. Here the CDR3 DNA reads TGTGCCAGCAGTTTAGACAGACAGGGGGACACTGAAGCTTTCTTT. This chain joins TRBV28 and TRBJ1-1; 9 bases match TRBD1. Germline trimming cut 2 bases from V and 3 bases from J; bases unmatched to any gene: 4. Looked up from germline, CDR1 is MDHEN and CDR2 is SYDVKM. This CDR3 region has 15 residues.

This clone was picked up a small number of times. CDR3 in DNA: TGCGCCAGCAGCCAAGAAGGCGGGGGGCCTGAAGCTTTCTTT. This translates into CASSQEGGGPEAFF. The rearrangement uses TRBV4-1 and TRBJ1-1; D possibly corresponds to TRBD1 (6 bases). This CDR3 spans 14 amino acids. Germline V lookup: CDR1 MGHRA, CDR2 YSYEKL. The germline V and J ends were trimmed by 0 bases and 6 bases, with 11 bases remaining between them.